Shown below are 6 T cell receptor beta chains from a single sample sequenced in a study of shared clonotypes between healthy human individuals. This table comes from immunoSEQ multiplex PCR, and its TCRdb copy is limited to in-frame clones, with some not included. The table has around 500,000 clones, roughly 80% seen once. Sequencing input: PBMCs. These receptors were collected from a woman between 35 and 50 years old in good health. Some clones in this sample may be carry-over from other donors' samples.

This sequence joins TRBV18 and TRBJ2-5; D is ambiguous. V lost 3 bases and J lost 7, with 15 bases in between. The germline V gene has CDR1 KGHSH and CDR2 LQKENI. This CDR3 is built from 14 residues. The CDR3 DNA follows: TGTGCCAGCTCACCCCCGACGGCCCCGGGGACCCAGTACTTC. It codes for CASSPPTAPGTQYF.

This sequence joins TRBV6-5 and TRBJ1-4, with D hard to call. This CDR3 comprises 15 residues. Germline-derived CDR1 and CDR2 are MNHEY and SVGAGI. With 0 bases removed from V and 3 bases from J, the gap between germline ends came to 8 bases. The CDR3 sequence: CASSYSFAPNEKLFF. The DNA of the CDR3 is TGTGCCAGCAGTTACTCGTTTGCACCTAATGAAAAACTGTTTTTT.

The genes are TRBV27 and TRBJ2-5; 12 bases fit TRBD2. The germline gives CDR1 MNHEY, CDR2 SMNVEV (reference sequence). Trimming at V came to 4 bases and at J to 5 bases, leaving 14 bases not matched to a gene. The CDR3 has 18 residues. CDR3 sequence (DNA): TGTGCCAGCAGTTCGATTTGGACTAGCGGGATCCCGGCGGAGACCCAGTACTTC. Translating gives CASSSIWTSGIPAETQYF.

The chain uses TRBV6-5 and TRBJ2-1, with a weak D call TRBD2 (5 bases). This CDR3 has 15 amino acids. V was shortened by 6 bases and J by 3 bases, with 15 bases between the two germline ends. Germline V lookup: CDR1 MNHEY, CDR2 SVGAGI. CDR3 nucleotides: TGTGCCAGCAGCCCCTTAGGGAGTAACTACAATGAGCAGTTCTTC. The encoded protein is CASSPLGSNYNEQFF.

With respect to this clone: A far larger clone lies a single base away; this is likely a read error. This chain connects TRBV6-6 to TRBJ1-6; no reliable D call. The CDR3 contains 14 residues. The V gene's germline CDR1 is MNHNY and CDR2 SVGAGI (reference sequence). The CDR3 spells CANSYEAGGSPLHF. The CDR3 nucleotides are TGTGCCAACAGTTACGAGGCAGGCGGTTCACCCCTCCACTTT.

The chain combines TRBV7-9 with TRBJ2-3; no definite D call. Germline CDR1 reads SEHNR; CDR2 reads FQNEAQ (reference sequence). The CDR3 has 19 residues. The V gene lost 0 bases and the J gene lost 3 bases, with 22 bases spanning the gap. CDR3 sequence: CASSLARGTRRILTDTQYF. In DNA, the CDR3 is TGTGCCAGCAGCTTAGCGCGTGGAACGCGGCGGATACTAACAGATACGCAGTATTTT. Combining the CDR3 with reference TRBV7-9 and TRBJ2-3 gives the whole variable domain DTGVSQNPRHKITKRGQNVTFRCDPISEHNRLYWYRQTLGQGPEFLTYFQNEAQLEKSRLLSDRFSAERPKGSFSTLEIQRTEQGDSAMYLCASSLARGTRRILTDTQYFGPGTRLTVL.